A selection of T cell receptor beta chains follows, all from one sample in a study of CD8 T cells in Susac syndrome. TCRdb recomputed calls from the immunoSEQ multiplex PCR reads with MiXCR, one row per CDR3 protein. The table lists 200,000 to 250,000 distinct CDR3 sequences, around nine tenths of them singletons. The source material was CD8+ T cells from PBMCs. These receptors originate from a human donor with multiple sclerosis. CDR3s include the opening cysteine and the closing phenylalanine or tryptophan. The order of the fields is D gene, J gene, V gene, clone size, CDR3 DNA, CDR3 protein. The D gene is left open where the match is weak. Only some rows state a clone size, as once, few, many or a class for expanded clones.

TRBD2,TRBJ2-7,TRBV9,few,TGTGCCAGCAGCGTAGGACTAGCGGGGTACGAGCAGTACTTC,CASSVGLAGYEQYF
-,TRBJ2-1,TRBV5-1,-,TGCGCCAGCAGCTGGGCAGGCGATGGGGATGAGCAGTTCTTC,CASSWAGDGDEQFF
TRBD1,TRBJ1-4,TRBV4-1,-,TGCGCCAGCAGCCCGCTCACCGGGACAGAAACTCCGGGAGGCGAAAAACTGTTTTTT,CASSPLTGTETPGGEKLFF
TRBD2,TRBJ2-2,TRBV7-9,-,TGTGCCAGCAGCCTTCCGGGACTAGCGGAAAACACCGGGGAGCTGTTTTTT,CASSLPGLAENTGELFF
-,TRBJ2-2,TRBV5-1,-,TGCGCCAGCAGCTTGGAGGGAAGGGAGCTGTTTTTT,CASSLEGRELFF
TRBD2,TRBJ2-1,TRBV6-5,-,TGTGCCAGCAGTTACTCGTTCTCTAGCGGCTTTTACAATGAGCAGTTCTTC,CASSYSFSSGFYNEQFF
TRBD1,TRBJ1-2,TRBV14,-,TGTGCCAGCAGCCAAGGAAGAGGGACAGGGTCTTGGGGCTACACCTTC,CASSQGRGTGSWGYTF
-,TRBJ2-1,TRBV7-9,-,TGTGCCAGCAGCCCTAGGGTTGAAGCATACAATGAGCAGTTCTTC,CASSPRVEAYNEQFF
TRBD2,TRBJ2-3,TRBV4-2,-,TGTGCCAGCAGCCAAGATCAAGCGGGAGGGCCGTCAGATACGCAGTATTTT,CASSQDQAGGPSDTQYF
-,TRBJ2-1,TRBV10-3,-,TGTGCCATCAGTGACACTAAGACCAATGAGCAGTTCTTC,CAISDTKTNEQFF
-,TRBJ2-3,TRBV7-9,-,TGTGCCAGCAGCTTCCCGATCGGGCGAGGGGTTATGGGCACAGATACGCAGTATTTT,CASSFPIGRGVMGTDTQYF
TRBD1,TRBJ2-2,TRBV11-2,-,TGTGCCAGCAGCTTAGACCTACAGGGGCGAGGCACCGGGGAGCTGTTTTTT,CASSLDLQGRGTGELFF
TRBD1,TRBJ2-1,TRBV29-1,few,TGCAGCGTTGAACTACAGGGGAATGAGCAGTTCTTC,CSVELQGNEQFF
-,TRBJ1-5,TRBV6-6,-,TGTGCCAGCATCCTCACCCTAGGGGCGCAGCCCCAGCATTTT,CASILTLGAQPQHF
TRBD2,TRBJ2-5,TRBV27,-,TGTGCCAGCAGTCTAGGACTAGCGGGGGGGCGAGAGACCCAGTACTTC,CASSLGLAGGRETQYF
-,TRBJ2-3,TRBV2,-,TGTGCCAGCAAAGTCTTGCGGTCGGGCACAGATACGCAGTATTTT,CASKVLRSGTDTQYF
-,TRBJ1-1,TRBV9,once,TGTGCCAGCAGCGTAGCTGGGGGGTTGAACACTGAAGCTTTCTTT,CASSVAGGLNTEAFF
-,TRBJ2-1,TRBV4-1,-,TGCGCCAACAGCCAAGTGGGGACCCAGGAGCAGTTCTTC,CANSQVGTQEQFF
-,TRBJ2-3,TRBV2,-,TGTGCCAGCATGAATTGGCCCAGAGGGACAGATACGCAGTATTTT,CASMNWPRGTDTQYF
-,TRBJ2-3,TRBV29-1,-,TGCAGCGTTGGCCCTTGGAGGAGAGAAGCTGACATACTCACAGATACGCAGTATTTT,CSVGPWRREADILTDTQYF
-,TRBJ2-2,TRBV20-1,once,TGCAGTGCTCCTCACTACGGGGAGCTGTTTTTT,CSAPHYGELFF
-,TRBJ1-5,TRBV13,once,TGTGCCAGCAGCTTGGGATCTGAAGGCAATCAGCCCCAGCATTTT,CASSLGSEGNQPQHF
-,TRBJ2-3,TRBV11-2,-,TGTGCCAGCAGCACCTCGAGGGGGGCATATACGCAGTATTTT,CASSTSRGAYTQYF
TRBD2,TRBJ2-3,TRBV24-1,-,TGTGCCACCAGTGACCCTAGCGGGATAAACACAGATACGCAGTATTTT,CATSDPSGINTDTQYF
-,TRBJ2-7,TRBV20-1,-,TGCAGTGCTAGAATGCAGGGGGAAACTAGCTCAGGATACGAGCAGTACTTC,CSARMQGETSSGYEQYF
-,TRBJ1-2,TRBV20-1,once,TGCAGTGCTGGGCCTATCGGAGAAGCTATTGGCTACACCTTC,CSAGPIGEAIGYTF
-,TRBJ2-5,TRBV2,-,TGTGCCCTTGGACTTTTACAGTACTTC,CALGLLQYF